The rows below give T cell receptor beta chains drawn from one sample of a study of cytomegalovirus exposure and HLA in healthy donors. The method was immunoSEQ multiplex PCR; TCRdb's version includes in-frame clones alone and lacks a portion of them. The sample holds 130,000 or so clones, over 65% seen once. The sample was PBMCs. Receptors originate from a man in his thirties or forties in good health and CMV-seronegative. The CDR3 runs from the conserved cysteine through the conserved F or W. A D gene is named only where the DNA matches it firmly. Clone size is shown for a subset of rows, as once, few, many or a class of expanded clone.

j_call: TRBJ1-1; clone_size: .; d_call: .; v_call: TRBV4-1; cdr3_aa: CASSLDKLYRQNTEAFF; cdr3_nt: TGCGCCAGCAGCCTTGACAAGTTGTACAGACAGAACACTGAAGCTTTCTTT
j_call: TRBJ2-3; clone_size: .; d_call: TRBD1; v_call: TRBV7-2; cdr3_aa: CASSPGTVTDTQYF; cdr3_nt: TGTGCCAGCAGCCCCGGGACAGTCACAGATACGCAGTATTTT
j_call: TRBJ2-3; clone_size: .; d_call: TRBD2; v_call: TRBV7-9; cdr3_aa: CASSGTSGTTSTDTQYF; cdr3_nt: TGTGCCAGCAGCGGGACTAGCGGGACTACTAGCACAGATACGCAGTATTTT
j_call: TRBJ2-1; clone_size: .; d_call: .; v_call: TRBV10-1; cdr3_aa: CASGSTYNEQFF; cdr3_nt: TGCGCCAGCGGGAGTACCTACAATGAGCAGTTCTTC
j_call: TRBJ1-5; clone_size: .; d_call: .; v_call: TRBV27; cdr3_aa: CASKGVGRRDQPRHF; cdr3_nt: TGTGCCAGCAAGGGAGTCGGCAGGAGGGATCAGCCCCGGCATTTT
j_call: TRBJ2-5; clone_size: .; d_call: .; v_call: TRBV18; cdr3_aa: CASSPQGQETQYF; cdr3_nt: TGTGCCAGCTCTCCCCAGGGGCAAGAGACCCAGTACTTC
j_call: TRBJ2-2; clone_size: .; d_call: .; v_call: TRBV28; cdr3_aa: CASSLITGELFF; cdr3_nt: TGTGCCAGCAGTTTAATAACCGGGGAGCTGTTTTTT
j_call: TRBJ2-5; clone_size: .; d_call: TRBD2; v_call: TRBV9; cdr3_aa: CASSVDSGGRVETQYF; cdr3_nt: TGTGCCAGCAGCGTGGACTCGGGGGGGCGTGTGGAGACCCAGTACTTC
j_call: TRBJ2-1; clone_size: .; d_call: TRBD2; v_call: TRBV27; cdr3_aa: CASSLPPRGGGNEQFF; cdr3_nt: TGTGCCAGCAGTTTACCTCCGCGGGGGGGCGGCAATGAGCAGTTCTTC
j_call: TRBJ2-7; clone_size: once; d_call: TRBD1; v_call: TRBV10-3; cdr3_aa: CAIRTGTGKDEQYF; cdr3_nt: TGTGCCATCAGAACCGGGACAGGGAAAGACGAGCAGTACTTC
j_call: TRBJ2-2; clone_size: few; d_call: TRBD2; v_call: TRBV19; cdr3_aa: CASSIRAGGLTGELFF; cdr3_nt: TGTGCCAGTAGTATTCGGGCGGGAGGGCTCACCGGGGAGCTGTTTTTT
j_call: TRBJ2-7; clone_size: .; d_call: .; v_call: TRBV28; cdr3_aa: CASSSGSSYEQYF; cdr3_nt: TGTGCCAGCAGTTCCGGGAGCTCCTACGAGCAGTACTTC
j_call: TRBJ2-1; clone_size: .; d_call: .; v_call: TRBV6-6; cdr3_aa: CASSSQRGKTYNEQFF; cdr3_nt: TGTGCCAGCAGTTCTCAACGGGGGAAGACCTACAATGAGCAGTTCTTC
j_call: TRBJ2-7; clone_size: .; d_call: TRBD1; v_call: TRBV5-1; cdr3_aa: CASSWAGTGGEQYF; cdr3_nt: TGCGCCAGCAGCTGGGCTGGGACAGGGGGCGAGCAGTACTTC
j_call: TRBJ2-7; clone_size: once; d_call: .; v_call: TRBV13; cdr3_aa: CASSLGAWAKQYF; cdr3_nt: TGTGCCAGCAGCTTAGGGGCCTGGGCCAAGCAGTACTTC
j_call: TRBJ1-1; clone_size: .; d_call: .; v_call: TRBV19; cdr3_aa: CASSLHRDKIEAFF; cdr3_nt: TGTGCCAGTAGTTTACACCGGGACAAGATTGAAGCTTTCTTT
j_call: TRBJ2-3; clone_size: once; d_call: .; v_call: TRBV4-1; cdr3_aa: CASSQVRGSRTDTQYF; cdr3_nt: TGCGCCAGCAGCCAAGTCCGAGGGAGTCGCACAGATACGCAGTATTTT
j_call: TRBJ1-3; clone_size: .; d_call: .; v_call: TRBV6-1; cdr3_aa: CASSTSSGNTIYF; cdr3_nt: TGTGCCAGCAGTACATCCTCTGGAAACACCATATATTTT
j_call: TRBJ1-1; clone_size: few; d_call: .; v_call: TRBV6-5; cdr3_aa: CASSLAMNTEAFF; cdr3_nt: TGTGCCAGCAGTCTTGCTATGAACACTGAAGCTTTCTTT
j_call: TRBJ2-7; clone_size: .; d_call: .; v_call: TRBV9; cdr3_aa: CASSPQVGGSYEQYF; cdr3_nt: TGTGCCAGCAGCCCCCAGGTGGGGGGTTCCTACGAGCAGTACTTC
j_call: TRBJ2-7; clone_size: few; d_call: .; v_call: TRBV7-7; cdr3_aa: CASSPNLAGEQYF; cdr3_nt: TGTGCCAGCAGCCCTAACCTCGCGGGAGAGCAGTACTTC
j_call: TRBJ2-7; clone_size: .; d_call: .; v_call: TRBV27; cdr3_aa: CASSFELSSGPSFEQYF; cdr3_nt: TGTGCCAGCAGTTTTGAGCTTAGTTCAGGGCCATCATTCGAGCAGTACTTC
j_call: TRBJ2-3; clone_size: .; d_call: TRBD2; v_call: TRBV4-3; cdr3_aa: CASSLLAGAGTDTQYF; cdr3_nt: TGCGCCAGCAGCCTACTAGCGGGGGCGGGCACAGATACGCAGTATTTT
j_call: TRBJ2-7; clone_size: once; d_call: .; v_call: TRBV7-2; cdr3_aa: CASSRGRSTYEQYF; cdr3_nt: TGTGCCAGCAGTAGAGGGAGATCTACTTACGAGCAGTACTTC
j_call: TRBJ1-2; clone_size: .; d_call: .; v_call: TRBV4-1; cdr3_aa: CASSQDFGGWGYTF; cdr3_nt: TGCGCCAGCAGCCAAGATTTCGGGGGTTGGGGCTACACCTTC
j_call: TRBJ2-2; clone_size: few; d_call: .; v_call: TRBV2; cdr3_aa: CASSEAFGGTGELFF; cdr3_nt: TGTGCCAGCAGTGAGGCTTTCGGGGGCACCGGGGAGCTGTTTTTT
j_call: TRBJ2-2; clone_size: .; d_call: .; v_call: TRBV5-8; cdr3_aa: CASSLDGGATGELFF; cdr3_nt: TGTGCCAGCAGCTTGGATGGGGGCGCAACCGGGGAGCTGTTTTTT
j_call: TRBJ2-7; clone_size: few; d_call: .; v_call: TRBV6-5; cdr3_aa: CASSRPPYEQYF; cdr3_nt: TGTGCCAGCAGTCGTCCCCCTTACGAGCAGTACTTC
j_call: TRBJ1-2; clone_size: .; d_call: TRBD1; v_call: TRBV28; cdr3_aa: CASETGGYGYTF; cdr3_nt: TGTGCCAGCGAGACAGGGGGCTATGGCTACACCTTC
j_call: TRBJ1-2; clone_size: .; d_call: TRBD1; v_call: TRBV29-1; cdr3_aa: CSVEHRGLGYGYTF; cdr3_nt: TGCAGCGTTGAACACAGGGGGCTAGGGTATGGCTACACCTTC
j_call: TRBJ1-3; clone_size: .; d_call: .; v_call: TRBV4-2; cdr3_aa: CASSQSTKTGNTIYF; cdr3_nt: TGTGCCAGCAGCCAATCGACAAAAACTGGAAACACCATATATTTT
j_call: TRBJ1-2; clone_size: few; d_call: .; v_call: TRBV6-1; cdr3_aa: CASPGQNFYGYTF; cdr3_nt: TGTGCCTCCCCGGGACAAAACTTCTATGGCTACACCTTC
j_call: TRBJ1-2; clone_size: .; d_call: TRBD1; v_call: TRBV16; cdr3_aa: CASSQSPGGNYGYTF; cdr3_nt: TGTGCCAGCAGCCAATCTCCAGGGGGCAACTATGGCTACACCTTC
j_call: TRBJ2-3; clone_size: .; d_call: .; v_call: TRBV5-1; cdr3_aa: CASSYLGDTQYF; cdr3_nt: TGCGCCAGCAGCTACCTAGGAGATACGCAGTATTTT
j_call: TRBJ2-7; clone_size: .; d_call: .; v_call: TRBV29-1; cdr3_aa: CSVARDTSYEQYF; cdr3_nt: TGCAGCGTTGCCCGGGACACCTCCTACGAGCAGTACTTC
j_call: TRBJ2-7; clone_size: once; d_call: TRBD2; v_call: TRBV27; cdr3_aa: CASSFSTSGRQYEQYF; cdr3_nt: TGTGCCAGCAGTTTCTCGACTAGCGGGAGACAGTACGAGCAGTACTTC
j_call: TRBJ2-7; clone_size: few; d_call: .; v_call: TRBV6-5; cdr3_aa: CASSEGEAGYEQYF; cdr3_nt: TGTGCCAGCAGTGAAGGGGAAGCGGGCTACGAGCAGTACTTC
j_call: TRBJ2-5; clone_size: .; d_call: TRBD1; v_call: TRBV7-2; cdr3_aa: CASREGTGWEETQYF; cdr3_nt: TGTGCCAGCAGGGAGGGGACAGGGTGGGAAGAGACCCAGTACTTC
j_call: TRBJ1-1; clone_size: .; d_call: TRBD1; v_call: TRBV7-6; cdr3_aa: CASSLARGPNTEAFF; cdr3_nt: TGTGCCAGCAGCTTGGCGAGGGGGCCGAACACTGAAGCTTTCTTT
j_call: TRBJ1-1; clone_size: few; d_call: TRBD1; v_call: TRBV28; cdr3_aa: CASSPRTGYTEAFF; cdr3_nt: TGTGCCAGCAGTCCTCGGACAGGGTACACTGAAGCTTTCTTT
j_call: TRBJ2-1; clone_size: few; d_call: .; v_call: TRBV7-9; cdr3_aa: CASSLVLDFSYYNEQFF; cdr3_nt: TGTGCCAGCAGCTTAGTCCTAGACTTTTCTTACTACAATGAGCAGTTCTTC
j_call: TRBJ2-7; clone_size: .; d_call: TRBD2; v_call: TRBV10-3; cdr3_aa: CAISDGGRASYEQYF; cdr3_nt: TGTGCCATCAGTGATGGCGGGAGGGCCTCCTACGAGCAGTACTTC
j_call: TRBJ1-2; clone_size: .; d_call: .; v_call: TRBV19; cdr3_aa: CASSLGQFGGYTF; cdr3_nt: TGTGCCAGTAGTCTCGGACAGTTTGGTGGCTACACCTTC
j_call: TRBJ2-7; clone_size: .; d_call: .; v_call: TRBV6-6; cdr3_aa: CASSHRSAHEQYF; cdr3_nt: TGTGCCAGCAGTCACCGGAGCGCCCACGAGCAGTACTTC
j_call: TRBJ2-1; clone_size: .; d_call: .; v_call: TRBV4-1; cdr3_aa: CASSLTGEIHNEQFF; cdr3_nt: TGCGCCAGCAGCCTGACGGGGGAAATCCACAATGAGCAGTTCTTC
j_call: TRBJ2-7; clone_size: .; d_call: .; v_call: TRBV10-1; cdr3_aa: CASSDRFSSYEQYF; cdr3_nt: TGCGCCAGCAGTGATCGGTTTAGTAGCTACGAGCAGTACTTC
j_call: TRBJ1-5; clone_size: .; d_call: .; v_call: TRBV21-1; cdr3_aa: CASSKRRDRVGDQPQHF; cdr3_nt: TGTGCCAGCAGCAAAAGACGGGACAGGGTTGGGGATCAGCCCCAGCATTTT
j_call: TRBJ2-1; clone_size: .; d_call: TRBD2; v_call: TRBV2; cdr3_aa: CASSEDTGGFLNEQFF; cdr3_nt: TGTGCCAGCAGTGAAGACACGGGAGGGTTCCTCAATGAGCAGTTCTTC
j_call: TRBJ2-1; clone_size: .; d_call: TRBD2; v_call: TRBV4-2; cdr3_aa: CASTSEGSGGYNEQFF; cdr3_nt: TGTGCCAGCACCTCAGAGGGTAGCGGGGGGTACAATGAGCAGTTCTTC